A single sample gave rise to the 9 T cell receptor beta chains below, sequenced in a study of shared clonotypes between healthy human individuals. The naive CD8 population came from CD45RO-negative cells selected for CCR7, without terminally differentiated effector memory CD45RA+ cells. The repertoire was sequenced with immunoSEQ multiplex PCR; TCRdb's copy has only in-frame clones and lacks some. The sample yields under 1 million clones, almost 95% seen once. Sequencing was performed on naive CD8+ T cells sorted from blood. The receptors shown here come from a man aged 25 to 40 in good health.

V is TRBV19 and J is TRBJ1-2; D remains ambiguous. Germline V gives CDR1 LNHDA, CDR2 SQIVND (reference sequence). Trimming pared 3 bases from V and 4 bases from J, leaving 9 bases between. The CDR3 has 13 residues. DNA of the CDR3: TGTGCCAGTAGTATGGGGAGCTTCTATGGCTACACCTTC. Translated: CASSMGSFYGYTF.

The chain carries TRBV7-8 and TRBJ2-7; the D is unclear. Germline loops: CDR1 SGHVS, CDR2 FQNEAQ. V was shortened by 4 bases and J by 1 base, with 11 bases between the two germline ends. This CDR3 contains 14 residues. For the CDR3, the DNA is TGTGCCAGCAGCTCAACCTGGCAGTCCTACGAGCAGTACTTC. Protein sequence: CASSSTWQSYEQYF.

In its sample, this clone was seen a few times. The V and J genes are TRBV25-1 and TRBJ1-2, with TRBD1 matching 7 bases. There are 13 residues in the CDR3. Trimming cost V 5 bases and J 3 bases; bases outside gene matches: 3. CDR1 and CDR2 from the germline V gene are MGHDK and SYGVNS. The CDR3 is CASSRDSYYGYTF. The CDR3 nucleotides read TGTGCCAGCAGTCGGGACAGTTACTATGGCTACACCTTC.

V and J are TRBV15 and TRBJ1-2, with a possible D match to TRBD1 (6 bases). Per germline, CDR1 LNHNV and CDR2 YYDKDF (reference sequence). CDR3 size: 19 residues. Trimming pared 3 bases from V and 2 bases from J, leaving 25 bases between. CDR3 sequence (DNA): TGTGCCACCAGCAGCCCTTGGGAGGACAGAGAGTCGTGGAACTATGGCTACACCTTC. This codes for CATSSPWEDRESWNYGYTF.

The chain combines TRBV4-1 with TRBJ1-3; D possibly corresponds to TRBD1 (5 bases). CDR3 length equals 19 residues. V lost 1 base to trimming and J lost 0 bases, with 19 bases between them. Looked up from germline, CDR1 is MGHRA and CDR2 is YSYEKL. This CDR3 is CASSQVPHWGRNSGNTIYF. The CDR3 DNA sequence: TGCGCCAGCAGCCAAGTACCGCACTGGGGACGGAACTCTGGAAACACCATATATTTT.

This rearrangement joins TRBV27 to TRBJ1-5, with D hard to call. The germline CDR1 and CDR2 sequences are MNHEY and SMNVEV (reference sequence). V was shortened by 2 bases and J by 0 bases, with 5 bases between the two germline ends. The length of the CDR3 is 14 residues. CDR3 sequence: CASSLDYSNQPQHF. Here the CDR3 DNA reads TGTGCCAGCAGTTTAGACTATAGCAATCAGCCCCAGCATTTT.

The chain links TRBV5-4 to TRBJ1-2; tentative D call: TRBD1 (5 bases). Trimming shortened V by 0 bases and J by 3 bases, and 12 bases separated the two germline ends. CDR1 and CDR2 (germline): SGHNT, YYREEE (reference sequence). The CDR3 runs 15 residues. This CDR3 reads CASSLGSGGDYGYTF. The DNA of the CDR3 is TGTGCCAGCAGCTTGGGATCAGGAGGGGACTATGGCTACACCTTC.

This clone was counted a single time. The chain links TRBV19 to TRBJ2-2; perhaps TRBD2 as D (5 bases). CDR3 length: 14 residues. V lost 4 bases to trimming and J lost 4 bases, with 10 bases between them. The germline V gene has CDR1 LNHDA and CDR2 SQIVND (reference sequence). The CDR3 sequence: CASSTGILTGELFF. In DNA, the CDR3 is TGTGCCAGTAGTACCGGGATCCTCACCGGGGAGCTGTTTTTT.

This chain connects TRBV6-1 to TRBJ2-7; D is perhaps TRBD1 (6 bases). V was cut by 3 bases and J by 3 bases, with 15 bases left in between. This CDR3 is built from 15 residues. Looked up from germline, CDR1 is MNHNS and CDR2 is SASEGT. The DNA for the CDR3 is TGTGCCAGCAGTGAGTCAGGGGAGCGTAACTACGAGCAGTACTTC. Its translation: CASSESGERNYEQYF.